These 27 T cell receptor beta chains were sequenced from one sample in a study of vaccination and CD4 T cells after COVID-19. Researchers used the Oncomine TCR Beta short-read assay to sequence DNA from cultured CD4+ T cells. TCRdb called the PCR reads again in MiXCR, with one record for every CDR3 protein. The repertoire holds about 8,300 distinct CDR3 sequences, with 64% as singletons. These receptors' targets are unknown. Specified treatment: roughly ten-day PBMC culture with coronavirus spike peptide pools or control peptides (ViraFEST assay). Sequences were obtained from CD4+ T cells from blood, cultured in vitro. Receptors originate from a human donor who had recovered from COVID-19.

This clonotype has a handful of counts. CDR3 nucleotides: TGTGCCAGCAGCTACGACAGGGTAGATGGCTACACCTTC. This sequence encodes CASSYDRVDGYTF. V and J are TRBV14 and TRBJ1-2; 7 bases fit TRBD1. Germline loops: CDR1 SGHDN, CDR2 FVKESK. J was trimmed by 6 bases and V by 5 bases; bases with no gene match: 6. This CDR3 contains 13 residues.

This clonotype appeared a few times. CDR3 sequence: CAWRGPPQGGGYTF. The CDR3 region has the DNA TGTGCCTGGAGAGGTCCTCCCCAGGGCGGCGGCTACACCTTC. The chain is built from TRBV30 and TRBJ1-2, with a possible D match to TRBD1 (5 bases). The CDR3 sequence is 14 residues long. Trimming cost V 3 bases and J 8 bases, with 19 bases left between them. Germline V gene data show CDR1 as GTSNPN and CDR2 as SVGIG (reference sequence).

The CDR3 loop is CASSLRTYEQYF. As DNA, the CDR3 is TGTGCCAGCAGCTTACGGACCTACGAGCAGTACTTC. The J gene is TRBJ2-7, the V gene TRBV7-9; the D is unclear. The germline V gene has CDR1 SEHNR and CDR2 FQNEAQ (reference sequence). The CDR3 has 12 residues. With 2 bases removed from V and 2 bases from J, the gap between germline ends came to 4 bases.

V and J are TRBV28 and TRBJ1-6, with 9 positions matching TRBD1. CDR1 and CDR2 (germline): MDHEN, SYDVKM. The ends lost 6 bases at V and 0 bases at J; junction bases unmatched: 15. The CDR3 is 20 residues long. CDR3: CASSEVRTGVLDSYNSPLHF. Written as DNA, the CDR3 is TGTGCCAGCAGCGAGGTCCGGACAGGGGTTTTGGACTCCTATAATTCACCCCTCCACTTT.

Only a few counts were recorded for this clonotype. V gene TRBV6-1 combines with J gene TRBJ1-6; TRBD1 aligns across 7 bases. The CDR3 is 17 amino acids. J was trimmed by 1 base and V by 8 bases; bases with no gene match: 11. Germline CDR1 is MNHNS and CDR2 is SASEGT. This chain's CDR3 is CASRPGQAGSYNSPLHF. CDR3 nucleotide sequence: TGTGCCAGCCGACCTGGACAGGCGGGGTCCTATAATTCACCCCTCCACTTT.

The chain uses TRBV19 and TRBJ2-2, with D possibly being TRBD1 (6 bases). The CDR3 runs to 15 residues. The V end was cut by 3 bases, the J end by 4 bases, with 12 bases between. Per the germline V gene, CDR1 is LNHDA and CDR2 is SQIVND (reference sequence). The CDR3 spells CASSIGQGFTGELFF. Written as DNA, the CDR3 is TGTGCCAGTAGTATCGGCCAGGGGTTCACCGGGGAGCTGTTTTTT.

The V gene is TRBV11-2, the J gene TRBJ2-5; the D is unclear. V dropped 5 bases and J dropped 1 base, with 5 bases sitting between them. From germline, CDR1 is SGHAT and CDR2 FQNNGV. The CDR3 loop spans 12 amino acids. The CDR3 DNA follows: TGTGCCAGCAGCCTTCTCCAAGAGACCCAGTACTTC. Amino acid sequence: CASSLLQETQYF.

The gene calls are TRBV7-2 and TRBJ1-6; tentatively, D is TRBD1 (6 bases). The length of the CDR3 is 16 residues. V lost 2 bases, J lost 8 bases, and 16 bases lay in between. In germline, CDR1 is SGHTA, CDR2 FQGNSA. The CDR3 reads CASSLSGAGPYSPLHF. In DNA form, the CDR3 reads TGTGCCAGCAGCTTATCAGGGGCCGGCCCGTATTCACCCCTCCACTTT.

V is TRBV10-3 and J is TRBJ2-2, with 7 bases matching TRBD2. V lost 2 bases, J lost 3 bases, and 6 bases stayed unmatched. The germline CDR1 and CDR2 sequences are ENHRY and SYGVKD. The CDR3 has 16 residues. CDR3 nucleotides: TGTGCCATCAGTGAGATGGGGGGGTCGTACACCGGGGAGCTGTTTTTT. Translating gives CAISEMGGSYTGELFF.

There are a few counts of this clonotype. This rearrangement joins TRBV20-1 to TRBJ2-3, with D maybe TRBD2 (6 bases). Germline V CDR1 and CDR2: DFQATT, SNEGSKA (reference sequence). The length of the CDR3 is 17 residues. The V and J ends lost 0 bases and 4 bases respectively, with 20 bases between them. The CDR3 spells CSAREQSPGVRADTQYF. CDR3 sequence (DNA): TGCAGTGCTAGAGAACAAAGTCCGGGAGTAAGAGCAGATACGCAGTATTTT.

V and J are TRBV2 and TRBJ2-7; TRBD1 is a possible D gene (6 bases). V was pared by 7 bases and J by 6 bases, with 10 bases between. The CDR3 spans 11 residues. Germline CDR1 is SNHLY and CDR2 is FYNNEI. The CDR3 nucleotides are TGTGCCAGCAATACAGGGTCCGAGCAGTACTTC. Translated, it gives CASNTGSEQYF.

This clonotype counts as large (0.1 to 1%). The chain employs TRBV6-5 and TRBJ1-1; D might be TRBD1 (6 bases). Germline assignment: CDR1 MNHEY and CDR2 SVGAGI. The germline V and J ends were trimmed by 1 base and 1 base, with 7 bases remaining between them. The CDR3 has 14 residues. The CDR3 bases are TGTGCCAGCAGTTACTTGGGACAGAACACTGAAGCTTTCTTT. As protein: CASSYLGQNTEAFF.

The rearrangement links TRBV11-2 to TRBJ1-3; 8 nucleotides align to TRBD1. Germline V gives CDR1 SGHAT, CDR2 FQNNGV. After removal of 5 bases from V and 0 bases from J, the junction contained 6 bases not matched to a gene. The CDR3 contains 16 residues. The DNA of the CDR3 is TGTGCCAGCAGCCCCCTCACAGGGGGCTCTGGAAACACCATATATTTT. Translated: CASSPLTGGSGNTIYF.

This clonotype has just one count. The rearrangement joins TRBV6-2 or TRBV6-3 to TRBJ2-7; 8 bases are a match to TRBD1. Germline V lookup: CDR1 MNHEY, CDR2 SVGEGT. The V and J ends lost 4 bases and 1 base, in that order; junction bases with no gene match: 0. This CDR3 spans 13 amino acids. The CDR3 sequence: CASSWDRSYEQYF. The CDR3, as DNA: TGTGCCAGCAGTTGGGACAGGTCCTACGAGCAGTACTTC.

This chain connects TRBV20-1 to TRBJ2-7; no firm D call. Germline CDR1 and CDR2: DFQATT and SNEGSKA (reference sequence). The CDR3 totals 13 residues. V lost 1 base and J 1 base, leaving 8 bases between the germline ends. CDR3 DNA sequence: TGCAGTGCTAGAGGCGGCAGTTCCTACGAGCAGTACTTC. The encoded protein is CSARGGSSYEQYF.

This chain uses TRBV7-3 with TRBJ2-3, with D hard to call. V was pared by 0 bases and J by 1 base, with 8 bases between. Germline CDR1 reads SGHTA; CDR2 reads FQGTGA. The CDR3 runs 15 residues. The DNA for the CDR3 is TGTGCCAGCAGCTTAACGGCATTGGGCACAGATACGCAGTATTTT. The encoded protein is CASSLTALGTDTQYF.

This clonotype was counted only a few times. The chain links TRBV6-1 to TRBJ1-6; 8 bases line up with TRBD1. Per the germline V gene, CDR1 is MNHNS and CDR2 is SASEGT. This CDR3 comprises 16 residues. Losses at the gene ends were 4 bases for V and 9 bases for J; bases not matched to a gene: 11. In DNA, the CDR3 is TGTGCCAGCAGTGCGGGGACAGGTGCCAGGGGTTCACCCCTCCACTTT. Translated: CASSAGTGARGSPLHF.

The chain is built from TRBV2 and TRBJ1-4, with TRBD1 identical over 8 bases. With 1 base clipped from V and 16 bases from J, the junction kept 5 bases outside the gene matches. CDR3 length: 12 residues. Germline-derived CDR1 and CDR2 are SNHLY and FYNNEI. CDR3 sequence (DNA): TGTGCCAGCAGTGAAGAGACAGGGGCGTCGTTTTTT. Its translation is CASSEETGASFF.

This clonotype has a handful of counts. The rearrangement uses TRBV2 and TRBJ2-5, with D perhaps given as TRBD1 or TRBD2 (5 bases each). This CDR3 comprises 14 residues. V lost 2 bases to trimming and J lost 5 bases, with 12 bases between them. The germline V gene encodes CDR1 SNHLY and CDR2 FYNNEI. Written as DNA, the CDR3 is TGTGCCAGCAGTGAACGGCAGGGCGGGGAGACCCAGTACTTC. Translated, it gives CASSERQGGETQYF.

The V gene is TRBV6-1, the J gene TRBJ1-2; D gene uncertain. Per germline, CDR1 MNHNS and CDR2 SASEGT. There are 15 residues in the CDR3. The ends were cut back, 6 bases at V and 3 bases at J, with 17 bases in the middle. The CDR3 region is CASRQNTITDYGYTF. CDR3 coding DNA: TGTGCCAGCAGGCAAAATACGATTACGGACTATGGCTACACCTTC.

This clonotype was counted between two and nine times. The genes are TRBV27 and TRBJ1-1; a possible D gene is TRBD1 (6 bases). The CDR3 sequence is 14 residues long. Trimming left V 6 bases short and J 0 bases short, with 11 bases between. The V gene's germline CDR1 is MNHEY and CDR2 SMNVEV (reference sequence). For the CDR3, the DNA is TGTGCCAGCAGCAGGGGCCCTATGAACACTGAAGCTTTCTTT. It yields the protein CASSRGPMNTEAFF.

This clonotype has more than one count but fewer than ten. The CDR3 is CSAAGANRGHGYTF. CDR3 nucleotides: TGCAGTGCCGCCGGGGCTAACAGGGGACATGGCTACACCTTC. This rearrangement joins TRBV20-1 to TRBJ1-2; 7 nucleotides line up with TRBD1. The V gene end was trimmed by 6 bases and the J gene end by 6 bases; junction bases not matched to a gene: 13. Per the germline V gene, CDR1 is DFQATT and CDR2 is SNEGSKA (reference sequence). This CDR3 is built from 14 residues.

This chain joins TRBV15 and TRBJ2-3; TRBD2 is a possible D gene (6 bases). CDR1 is LNHNV, CDR2 YYDKDF, per germline (reference sequence). This CDR3 region has 15 residues. V was cut by 3 bases and J by 4 bases, with 14 bases left in between. The CDR3: CATSSQHGEADTQYF. DNA of the CDR3: TGTGCCACCAGCAGTCAACATGGGGAGGCAGATACGCAGTATTTT.

This clonotype has only one observation. The chain couples TRBV12-3 or TRBV12-4 to TRBJ2-7, with D unclear. V gave up 3 bases and J gave up 4 bases, with 10 bases separating them. The CDR3 has 13 amino acids. DNA for the CDR3: TGTGCCAGCAGTTTGATTTTACAGTACGAGCAGTACTTC. Its translation is CASSLILQYEQYF.

The CDR3 region is CASSRDDLSGNTIYF. The CDR3 DNA is TGTGCCAGCAGCCGAGATGACCTCTCTGGAAACACCATATATTTT. The V and J genes are TRBV7-2 and TRBJ1-3; D unresolved. Trimming pared 5 bases from V and 0 bases from J, leaving 11 bases between. The CDR3 length is 15 residues. From germline, CDR1 is SGHTA and CDR2 FQGNSA.

The gene calls are TRBV7-8 and TRBJ1-2; TRBD1 might be the D (6 bases). V lost 1 base and J lost 13, with 16 bases in between. Germline CDR1 reads SGHVS; CDR2 reads FQNEAQ. The CDR3 consists of 13 residues. CDR3 region: CASSLEGGRSPTF. The CDR3 DNA sequence: TGTGCCAGCAGCTTAGAGGGGGGCCGCTCCCCCACCTTC. Filled out from reference TRBV7-8 and TRBJ1-2, the complete variable domain reads GAGVSQSPRYKVAKRGQDVALRCDPISGHVSLFWYQQALGQGPEFLTYFQNEAQLDKSGLPSDRFFAERPEGSVSTLKIQRTQQEDSAVYLCASSLEGGRSPTFGSGTRLTVV.

The V gene is TRBV10-3, the J gene TRBJ1-2; D is perhaps TRBD1 (6 bases). The CDR3 covers 13 residues. V was shortened by 5 bases and J by 3 bases, with 10 bases between the two germline ends. The germline V gene has CDR1 ENHRY and CDR2 SYGVKD. The CDR3 DNA follows: TGTGCCATCAGTTTTGACAGGTACTATGGCTACACCTTC. It encodes CAISFDRYYGYTF.